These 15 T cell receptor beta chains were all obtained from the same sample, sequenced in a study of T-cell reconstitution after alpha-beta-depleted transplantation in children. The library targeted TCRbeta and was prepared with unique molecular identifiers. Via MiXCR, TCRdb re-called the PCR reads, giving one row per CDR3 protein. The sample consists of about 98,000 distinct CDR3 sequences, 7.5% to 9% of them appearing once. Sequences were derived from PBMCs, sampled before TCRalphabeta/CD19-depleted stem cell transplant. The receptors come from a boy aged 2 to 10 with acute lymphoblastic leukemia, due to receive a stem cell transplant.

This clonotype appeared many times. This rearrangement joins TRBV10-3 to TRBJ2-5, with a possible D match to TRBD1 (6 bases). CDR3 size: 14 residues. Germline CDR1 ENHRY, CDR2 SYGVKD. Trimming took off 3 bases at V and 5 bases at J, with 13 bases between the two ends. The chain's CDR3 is CAISEIGGMETQYF. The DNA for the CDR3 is TGTGCCATCAGTGAAATAGGGGGAATGGAGACCCAGTACTTC.

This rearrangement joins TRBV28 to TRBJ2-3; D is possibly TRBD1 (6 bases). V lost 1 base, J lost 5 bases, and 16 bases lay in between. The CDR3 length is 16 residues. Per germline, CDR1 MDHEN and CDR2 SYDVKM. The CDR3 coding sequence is TGTGCCAGCAGTTTATCGGACAGCGTGGTACTAGATACGCAGTATTTT. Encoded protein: CASSLSDSVVLDTQYF.

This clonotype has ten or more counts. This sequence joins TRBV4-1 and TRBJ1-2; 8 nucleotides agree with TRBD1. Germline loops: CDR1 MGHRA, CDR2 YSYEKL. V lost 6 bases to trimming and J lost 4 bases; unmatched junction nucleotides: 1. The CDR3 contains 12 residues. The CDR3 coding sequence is TGCGCCAGCAGTACAGGGGGCTATGGCTACACCTTC. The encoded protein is CASSTGGYGYTF.

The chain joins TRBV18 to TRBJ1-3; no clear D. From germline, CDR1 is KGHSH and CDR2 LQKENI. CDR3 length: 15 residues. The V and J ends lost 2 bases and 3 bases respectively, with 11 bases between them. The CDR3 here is CASSPNRVDGNTIYF. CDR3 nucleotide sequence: TGTGCCAGCTCACCAAACCGAGTCGATGGAAACACCATATATTTT.

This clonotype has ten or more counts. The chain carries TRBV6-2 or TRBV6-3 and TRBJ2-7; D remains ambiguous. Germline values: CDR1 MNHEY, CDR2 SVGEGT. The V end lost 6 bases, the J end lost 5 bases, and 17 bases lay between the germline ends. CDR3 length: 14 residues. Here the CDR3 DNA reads TGTGCCAGCAGCCCGGGTGGGCCCGCACACGAGCAGTACTTC. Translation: CASSPGGPAHEQYF.

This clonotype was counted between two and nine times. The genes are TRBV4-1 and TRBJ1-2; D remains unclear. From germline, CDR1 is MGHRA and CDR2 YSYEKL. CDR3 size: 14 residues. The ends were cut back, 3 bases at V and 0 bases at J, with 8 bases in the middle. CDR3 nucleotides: TGCGCCAGCAGCCACCACCGAGCTAACTATGGCTACACCTTC. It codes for CASSHHRANYGYTF.

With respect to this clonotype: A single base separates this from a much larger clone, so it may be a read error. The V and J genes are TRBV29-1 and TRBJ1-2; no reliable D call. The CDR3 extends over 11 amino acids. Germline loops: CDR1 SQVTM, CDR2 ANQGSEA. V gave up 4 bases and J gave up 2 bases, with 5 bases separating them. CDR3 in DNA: TGCAGCGTTGGGCAGAACTATGGCTACACCTTC. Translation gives CSVGQNYGYTF.

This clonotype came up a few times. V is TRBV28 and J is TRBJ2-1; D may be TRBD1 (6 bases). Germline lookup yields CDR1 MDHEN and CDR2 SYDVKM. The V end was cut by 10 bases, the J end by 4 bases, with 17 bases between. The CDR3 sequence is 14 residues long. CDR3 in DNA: TGTGCCACCAACCCGACAGGCCTTTACAATGAGCAGTTCTTC. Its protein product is CATNPTGLYNEQFF.

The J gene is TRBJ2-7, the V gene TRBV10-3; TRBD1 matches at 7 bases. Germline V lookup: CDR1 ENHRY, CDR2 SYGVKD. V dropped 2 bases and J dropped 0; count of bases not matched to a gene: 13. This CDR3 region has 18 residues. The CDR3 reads CAISEGMGTVESSYEQYF. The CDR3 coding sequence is TGTGCCATCAGTGAGGGGATGGGGACAGTTGAAAGCTCCTACGAGCAGTACTTC.

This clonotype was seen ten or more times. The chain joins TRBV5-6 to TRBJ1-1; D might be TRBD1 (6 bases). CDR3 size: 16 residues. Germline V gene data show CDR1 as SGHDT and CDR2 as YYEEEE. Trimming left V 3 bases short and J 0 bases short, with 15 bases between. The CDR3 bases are TGTGCCAGCAGCTACACGCGGACAGCTATGAACACTGAAGCTTTCTTT. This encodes CASSYTRTAMNTEAFF.

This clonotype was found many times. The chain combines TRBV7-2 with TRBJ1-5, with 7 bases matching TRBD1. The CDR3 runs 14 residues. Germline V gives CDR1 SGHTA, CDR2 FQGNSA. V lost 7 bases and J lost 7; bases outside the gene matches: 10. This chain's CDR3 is CASNSGQSFQPQHF. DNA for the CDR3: TGTGCCAGCAATTCGGGACAGTCTTTCCAGCCCCAGCATTTT.

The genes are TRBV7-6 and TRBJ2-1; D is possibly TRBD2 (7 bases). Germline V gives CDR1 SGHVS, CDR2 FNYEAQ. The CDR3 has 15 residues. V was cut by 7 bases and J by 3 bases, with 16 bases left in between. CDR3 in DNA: TGTGCCAGCACCCCAAAGGGGGGGGGCTACAATGAGCAGTTCTTC. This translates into CASTPKGGGYNEQFF.

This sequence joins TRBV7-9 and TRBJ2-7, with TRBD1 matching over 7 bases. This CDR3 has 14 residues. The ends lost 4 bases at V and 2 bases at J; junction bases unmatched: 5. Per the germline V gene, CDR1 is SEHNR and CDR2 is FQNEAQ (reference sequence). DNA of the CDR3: TGTGCCAGCAGCTCCCGGACAGGAACCTACGAGCAGTACTTC. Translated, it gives CASSSRTGTYEQYF.

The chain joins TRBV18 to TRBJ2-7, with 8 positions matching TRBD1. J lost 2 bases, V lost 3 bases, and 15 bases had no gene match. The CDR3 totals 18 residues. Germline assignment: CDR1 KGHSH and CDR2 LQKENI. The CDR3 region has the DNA TGTGCCAGCTCACCGGTAGCCGGGACAGGTAGAGGGGCCTACGAGCAGTACTTC. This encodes CASSPVAGTGRGAYEQYF.

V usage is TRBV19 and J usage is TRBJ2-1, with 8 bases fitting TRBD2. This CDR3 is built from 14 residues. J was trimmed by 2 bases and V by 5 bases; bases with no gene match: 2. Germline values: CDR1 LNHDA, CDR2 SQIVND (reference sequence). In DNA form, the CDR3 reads TGTGCCAGTAGTGCGACTAGCGCCTACAATGAGCAGTTCTTC. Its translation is CASSATSAYNEQFF. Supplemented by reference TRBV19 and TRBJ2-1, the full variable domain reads DGGITQSPKYLFRKEGQNVTLSCEQNLNHDAMYWYRQDPGQGLRLIYYSQIVNDFQKGDIAEGYSVSREKKESFPLTVTSAQKNPTAFYLCASSATSAYNEQFFGPGTRLTVL.